One and the same sample provided the 8 T cell receptor beta chains below, sequenced in a study of sequential checkpoint blockade in melanoma. Indicated treatment: randomized to nivolumab then ipilimumab (arm A) or the reverse (arm B). Some clones are missing from TCRdb's copy, which holds only in-frame ones; the method was immunoSEQ multiplex PCR. The table includes more than 15,000 clones, 85% to 95% detected once. The sample consisted of CD8+ T cells sorted from blood (inferred from file names), taken from a patient given nivolumab and ipilimumab in sequence. The source is a human donor with melanoma.

The genes are TRBV6-5 and TRBJ1-2; 7 bases map to TRBD1. The CDR3 sequence is 13 residues long. CDR1 MNHEY and CDR2 SVGAGI come from the germline V gene. V dropped 5 bases and J dropped 5; count of bases not matched to a gene: 5. The CDR3 DNA reads TGTGCCAGCAGTCGCGGGACAGTGTATGGCTACACCTTC. Translation gives CASSRGTVYGYTF.

This sequence joins TRBV7-9 and TRBJ1-1; D might be TRBD1 (5 bases). Deletions cut 4 bases from V and 0 bases from J, with 9 bases between. This CDR3 region has 14 residues. Germline loops: CDR1 SEHNR, CDR2 FQNEAQ (reference sequence). The chain's CDR3 is CASSSDSLNTEAFF. The DNA of the CDR3 is TGTGCCAGCAGCTCCGACAGTTTGAACACTGAAGCTTTCTTT.

The V call is TRBV15, the J call TRBJ2-7, with 7 bases aligning to TRBD1. The ends lost 6 bases at V and 1 base at J; junction bases unmatched: 0. The CDR3 is 12 residues long. Germline loops: CDR1 LNHNV, CDR2 YYDKDF (reference sequence). The CDR3 DNA is TGTGCCACCAGGGGACAGTCCTACGAGCAGTACTTC. Amino acid sequence: CATRGQSYEQYF.

The rearrangement links TRBV10-3 to TRBJ2-7; 10 bases are shared with TRBD1. Trimming cost V 10 bases and J 5 bases; bases outside gene matches: 8. Per germline, CDR1 ENHRY and CDR2 SYGVKD. The CDR3 runs to 13 residues. DNA of the CDR3: TGTGCCAGCGGGACAGGGGAAAGGGACGAGCAGTACTTC. This sequence encodes CASGTGERDEQYF.

The rearrangement joins TRBV27 to TRBJ1-3, with D maybe TRBD1 (5 bases). CDR1 is MNHEY, CDR2 SMNVEV, per germline (reference sequence). V shed 8 bases and J shed 2 bases, with 13 bases lying between them. The CDR3 is made up of 14 amino acids. CDR3 amino acids: CASASRGAGNTIYF. CDR3 DNA sequence: TGTGCCAGCGCCTCTCGGGGGGCTGGAAACACCATATATTTT.

V usage is TRBV28 and J usage is TRBJ1-5, with 10 positions matching TRBD1. CDR1 and CDR2 (germline): MDHEN, SYDVKM. The CDR3 loop spans 15 amino acids. Losses at the gene ends were 5 bases for V and 7 bases for J; bases not matched to a gene: 8. In DNA form, the CDR3 reads TGTGCCAGCAGTCCGACAGGGGGCGCAAGCCAGCCCCAGCATTTT. Its protein is CASSPTGGASQPQHF. The variable domain in full, completed from reference TRBV28 and TRBJ1-5, reads DVKVTQSSRYLVKRTGEKVFLECVQDMDHENMFWYRQDPGLGLRLIYFSYDVKMKEKGDIPEGYSVSREKKERFSLILESASTNQTSMYLCASSPTGGASQPQHFGDGTRLSIL.

The CDR3 nucleotides are TGTGCCAGCAGCTTAGGCGGGACTAGCGGGAGGTACGAGCAGTACTTC. Residues: CASSLGGTSGRYEQYF. This rearrangement joins TRBV13 to TRBJ2-7; 15 bases map to TRBD2. The CDR3 loop spans 16 amino acids. V lost 0 bases, J lost 4 bases, and 1 base stayed unmatched. Germline-derived CDR1 and CDR2 are PRHDT and FYEKMQ (reference sequence).

The V call is TRBV30, the J call TRBJ1-5, with D unclear. Germline CDR1 reads GTSNPN; CDR2 reads SVGIG (reference sequence). The CDR3 length is 13 residues. Trimming took off 2 bases at V and 1 base at J, with 6 bases between the two ends. The CDR3 nucleotides read TGTGCCTGGAGTCAACAAAGCAATCAGCCCCAGCATTTT. Amino acid sequence: CAWSQQSNQPQHF. Drawing the rest from reference TRBV30 and TRBJ1-5, the complete variable domain is SQTIHQWPATLVQPVGSPLSLECTVEGTSNPNLYWYRQAAGRGLQLLFYSVGIGQISSEVPQNLSASRPQDRQFILSSKKLLLSDSGFYLCAWSQQSNQPQHFGDGTRLSIL.